This record looks at one T cell receptor (beta chain) sequence and its context. The antigen remains unidentified. This entry is derived from a study of CD8 T cells in Susac syndrome. Sequencing targeted TCR beta in blood CD8+ and CD4+ T cells. Healthy donors constituted the controls, which were matched for age and sex. RNA was extracted with the RNeasy kit, and a quantity of about 0.45 to 1 ug was reverse transcribed using random hexamers. The method of amplification for TCR beta CDR3 was immunoSEQ multiplex PCR, covering 54 Vbeta and 13 Jbeta. MiXCR, applied by TCRdb to the immunoSEQ multiplex PCR reads, yields one record per CDR3 protein. The table includes tens of thousands of distinct CDR3 sequences, approximately 94% detected once. Study findings and constraints: It was acknowledged by the study that relatively few individuals were included in its TCR sequencing and HLA analysis.

The TCR comes from a human donor in good health. The sample taken for sequencing was CD8+ T cells from PBMCs.

The DNA for the CDR3 is TGTGCCAGCAGAGTAACGGGGGGGCCCAATGAGCAGTTCTTC. This codes for CASRVTGGPNEQFF. The rearrangement joins TRBV27 to TRBJ2-1; 8 bases are shared with TRBD2. Per the germline V gene, CDR1 is MNHEY and CDR2 is SMNVEV (reference sequence). The ends lost 6 bases at V and 6 bases at J; junction bases unmatched: 7. CDR3 size: 14 residues.